This T cell receptor (beta chain) was captured by sequencing in a study of T cell repertoires in cytomegalovirus infection. General study points: HLA-C-restricted, CMV-specific TCR beta clonotypes were dominant ex vivo.

Each CDR3 protein gets one entry after TCRdb re-called the reads with MiXCR. The sample lists about 900,000 distinct CDR3 sequences; around 29% were seen once. This clonotype appeared a few times. Its target is unknown. The V and J ends lost 7 bases and 1 base, in that order; junction bases with no gene match: 10. Germline V CDR1 and CDR2: SNHLY, FYNNEI. This CDR3 is 17 amino acids long. The gene calls are TRBV2 and TRBJ2-2; 9 bases agree with TRBD1. This TCR came from a human donor in good health (CMV status not recorded). Some clones in this sample may be carry-over from other donors' samples. The starting material was cultured CD8+ T cells from PBMCs, obtained from culture after CMV antigen stimulation. CDR3 DNA: TGTGCCAGCATACAGGGGGCGCTGGGGTTGAACACCGGGGAGCTGTTTTTT. It yields the protein CASIQGALGLNTGELFF.